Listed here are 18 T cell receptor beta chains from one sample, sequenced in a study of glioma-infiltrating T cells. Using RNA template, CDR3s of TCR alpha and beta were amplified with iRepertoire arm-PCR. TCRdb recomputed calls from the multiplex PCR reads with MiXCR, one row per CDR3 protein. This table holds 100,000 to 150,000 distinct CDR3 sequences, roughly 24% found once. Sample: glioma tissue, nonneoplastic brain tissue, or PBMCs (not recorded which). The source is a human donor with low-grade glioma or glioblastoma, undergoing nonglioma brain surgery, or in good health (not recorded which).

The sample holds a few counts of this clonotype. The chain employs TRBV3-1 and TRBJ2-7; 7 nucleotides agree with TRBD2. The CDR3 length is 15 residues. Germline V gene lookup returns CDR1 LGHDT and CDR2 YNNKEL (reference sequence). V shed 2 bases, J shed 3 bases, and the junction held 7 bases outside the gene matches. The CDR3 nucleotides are TGTGCCAGCAGCCAACGCGGGAGCGCCAGCTACGAGCAGTACTTC. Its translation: CASSQRGSASYEQYF.

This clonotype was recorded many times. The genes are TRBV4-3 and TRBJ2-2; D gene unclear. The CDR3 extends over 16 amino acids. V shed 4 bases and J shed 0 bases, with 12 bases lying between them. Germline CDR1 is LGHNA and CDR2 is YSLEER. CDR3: CASSRRGTPNTGELFF. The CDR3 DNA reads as TGCGCCAGCAGCCGACGCGGCACCCCGAACACCGGGGAGCTGTTTTTT.

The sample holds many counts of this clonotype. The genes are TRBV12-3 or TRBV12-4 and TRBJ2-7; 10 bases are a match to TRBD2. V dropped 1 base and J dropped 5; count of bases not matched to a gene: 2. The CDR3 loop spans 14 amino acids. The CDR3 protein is CASSLGLAGDEQYF. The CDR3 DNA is TGTGCCAGCAGTTTAGGTCTAGCGGGAGACGAGCAGTACTTC.

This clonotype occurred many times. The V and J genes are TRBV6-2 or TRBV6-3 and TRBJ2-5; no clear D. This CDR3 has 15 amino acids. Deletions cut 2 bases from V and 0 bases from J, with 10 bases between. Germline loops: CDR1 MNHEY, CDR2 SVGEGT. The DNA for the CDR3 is TGTGCCAGCAGTTACGGGGTCTCGTACCAAGAGACCCAGTACTTC. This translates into CASSYGVSYQETQYF.

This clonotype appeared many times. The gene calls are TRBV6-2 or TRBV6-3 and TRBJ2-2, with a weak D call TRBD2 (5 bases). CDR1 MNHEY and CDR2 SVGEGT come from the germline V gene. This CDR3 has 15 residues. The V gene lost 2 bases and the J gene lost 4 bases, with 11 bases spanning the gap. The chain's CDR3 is CASSYRDSTTGELFF. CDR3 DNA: TGTGCCAGCAGTTACCGGGATAGTACCACCGGGGAGCTGTTTTTT.

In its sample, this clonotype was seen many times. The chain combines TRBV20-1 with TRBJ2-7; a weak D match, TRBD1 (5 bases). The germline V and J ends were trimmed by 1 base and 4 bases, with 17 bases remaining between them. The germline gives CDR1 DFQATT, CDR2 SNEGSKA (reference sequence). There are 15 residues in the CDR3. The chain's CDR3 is CSARGTVRTSYEQYF. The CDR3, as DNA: TGCAGTGCTAGAGGGACGGTCCGGACAAGTTACGAGCAGTACTTC.

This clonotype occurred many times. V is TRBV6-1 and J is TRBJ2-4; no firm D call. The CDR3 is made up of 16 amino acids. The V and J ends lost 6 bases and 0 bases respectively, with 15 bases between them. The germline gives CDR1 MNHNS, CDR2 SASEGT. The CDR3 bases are TGTGCCAGCAGCCTTACAAGATCGGGAGCCAAAAACATTCAGTACTTC. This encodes CASSLTRSGAKNIQYF.

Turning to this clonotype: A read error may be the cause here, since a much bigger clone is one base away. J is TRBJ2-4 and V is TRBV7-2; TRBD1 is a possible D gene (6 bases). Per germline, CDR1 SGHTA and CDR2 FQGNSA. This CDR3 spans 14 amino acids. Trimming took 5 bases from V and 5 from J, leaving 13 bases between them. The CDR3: CASSRTVFENIQYF. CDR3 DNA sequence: TGTGCCAGCAGCCGGACAGTGTTCGAAAACATTCAGTACTTC.

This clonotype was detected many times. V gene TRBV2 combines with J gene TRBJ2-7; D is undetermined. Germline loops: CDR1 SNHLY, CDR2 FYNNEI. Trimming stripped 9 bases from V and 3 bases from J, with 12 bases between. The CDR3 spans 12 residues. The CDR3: CARSTYSYEQYF. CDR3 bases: TGTGCCAGATCGACATACAGCTACGAGCAGTACTTC.

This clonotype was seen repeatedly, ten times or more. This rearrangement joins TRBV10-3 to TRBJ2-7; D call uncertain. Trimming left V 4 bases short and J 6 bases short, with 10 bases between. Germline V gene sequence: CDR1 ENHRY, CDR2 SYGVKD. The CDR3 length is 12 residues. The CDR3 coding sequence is TGTGCCATCAGTGGAGGTCGGGCCGAGCAGTACTTC. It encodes CAISGGRAEQYF.

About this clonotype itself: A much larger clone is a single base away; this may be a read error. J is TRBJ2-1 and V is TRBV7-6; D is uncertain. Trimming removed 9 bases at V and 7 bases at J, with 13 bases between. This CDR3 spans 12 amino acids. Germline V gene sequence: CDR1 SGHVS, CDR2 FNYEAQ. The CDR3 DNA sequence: TGTGCCAGAAGCCGGAGTGGTAATGAGCAGTTCTTC. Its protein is CARSRSGNEQFF.

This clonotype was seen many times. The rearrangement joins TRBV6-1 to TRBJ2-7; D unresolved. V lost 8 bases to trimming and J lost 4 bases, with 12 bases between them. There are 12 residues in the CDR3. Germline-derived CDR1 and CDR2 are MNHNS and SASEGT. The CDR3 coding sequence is TGTGCCAGCGGGGATTTCATTTACGAGCAGTACTTC. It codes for CASGDFIYEQYF.

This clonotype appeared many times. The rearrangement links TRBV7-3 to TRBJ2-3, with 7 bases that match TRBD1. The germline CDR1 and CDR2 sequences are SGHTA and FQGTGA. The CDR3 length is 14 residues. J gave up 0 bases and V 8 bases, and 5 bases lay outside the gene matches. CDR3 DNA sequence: TGTGCCAGCTCCGCGACAGGGAGCACAGATACGCAGTATTTT. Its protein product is CASSATGSTDTQYF.

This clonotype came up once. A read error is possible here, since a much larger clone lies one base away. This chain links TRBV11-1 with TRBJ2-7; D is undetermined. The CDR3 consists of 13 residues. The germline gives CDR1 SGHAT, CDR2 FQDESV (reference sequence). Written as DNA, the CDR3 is TGTGCCAGCAGCTTGGTCGGACCCTACGGGCAGTACTTC. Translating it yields CASSLVGPYGQYF.

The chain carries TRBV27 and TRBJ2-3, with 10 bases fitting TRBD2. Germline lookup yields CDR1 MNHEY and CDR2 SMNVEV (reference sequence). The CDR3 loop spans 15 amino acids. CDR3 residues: CVSSPGLAPWDTQYF. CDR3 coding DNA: TGTGTGAGCAGTCCGGGACTAGCGCCTTGGGATACGCAGTATTTT.

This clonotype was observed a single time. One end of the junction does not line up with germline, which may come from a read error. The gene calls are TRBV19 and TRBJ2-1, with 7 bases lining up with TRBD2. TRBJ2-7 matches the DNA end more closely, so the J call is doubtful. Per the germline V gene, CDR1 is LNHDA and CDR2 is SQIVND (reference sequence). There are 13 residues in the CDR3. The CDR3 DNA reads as TGTGCCAGGAGTGCTAGCGGTTCCTCCGAGCAGTACTTC. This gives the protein CARSASGSSEQYF.

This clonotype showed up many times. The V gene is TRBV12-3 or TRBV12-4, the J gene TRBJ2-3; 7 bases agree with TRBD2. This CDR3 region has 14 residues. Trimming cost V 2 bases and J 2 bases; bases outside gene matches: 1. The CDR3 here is CASSLSGATDTQYF. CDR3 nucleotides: TGTGCCAGCAGTTTAAGCGGGGCCACAGATACGCAGTATTTT.

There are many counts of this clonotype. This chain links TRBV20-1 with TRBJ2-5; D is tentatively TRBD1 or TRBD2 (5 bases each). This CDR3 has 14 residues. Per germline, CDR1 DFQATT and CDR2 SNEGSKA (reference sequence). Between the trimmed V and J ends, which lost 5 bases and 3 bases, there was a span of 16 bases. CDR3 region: CSALNYRGEETQYF. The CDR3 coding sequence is TGCAGTGCTCTGAATTATAGAGGGGAAGAGACCCAGTACTTC.